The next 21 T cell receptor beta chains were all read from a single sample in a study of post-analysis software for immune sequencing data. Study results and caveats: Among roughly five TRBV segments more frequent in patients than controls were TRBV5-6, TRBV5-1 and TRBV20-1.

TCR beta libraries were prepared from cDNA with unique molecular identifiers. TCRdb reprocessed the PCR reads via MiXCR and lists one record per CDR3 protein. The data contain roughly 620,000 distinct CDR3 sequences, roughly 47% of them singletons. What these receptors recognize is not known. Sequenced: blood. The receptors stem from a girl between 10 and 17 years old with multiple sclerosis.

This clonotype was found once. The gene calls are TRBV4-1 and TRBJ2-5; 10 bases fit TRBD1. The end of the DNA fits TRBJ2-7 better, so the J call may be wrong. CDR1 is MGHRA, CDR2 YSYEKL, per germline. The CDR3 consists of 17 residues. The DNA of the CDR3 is TGCGCCAGCAGCCATCCCTTAGGGGGACAGGGGATCTACGAGCAGTACTTC. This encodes CASSHPLGGQGIYEQYF.

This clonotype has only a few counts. The CDR3 is CASSPGQAGTQYF. The CDR3 DNA reads TGCGCCAGCAGCCCCGGACAGGCCGGGACCCAGTACTTC. V gene TRBV5-1 combines with J gene TRBJ2-7; 7 bases match TRBD1. Near its end, the DNA agrees better with TRBJ2-5, so the J call may be wrong. This CDR3 is 13 amino acids long. Germline CDR1 is SGHRS and CDR2 is YFSETQ.

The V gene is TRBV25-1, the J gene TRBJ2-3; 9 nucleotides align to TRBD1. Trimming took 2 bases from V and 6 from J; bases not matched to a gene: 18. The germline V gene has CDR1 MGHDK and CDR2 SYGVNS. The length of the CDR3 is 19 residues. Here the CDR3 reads CASSEPSPPGTGLADTQYF. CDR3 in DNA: TGTGCCAGCAGTGAACCGTCGCCACCCGGGACAGGGTTGGCGGATACGCAGTATTTT.

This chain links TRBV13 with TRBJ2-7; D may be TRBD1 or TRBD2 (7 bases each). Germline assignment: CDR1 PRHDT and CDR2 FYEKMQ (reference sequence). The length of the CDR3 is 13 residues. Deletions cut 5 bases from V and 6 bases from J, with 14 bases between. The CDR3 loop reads CASSHGRGLEQYF. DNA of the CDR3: TGTGCCAGCAGCCATGGGAGGGGGCTCGAGCAGTACTTC.

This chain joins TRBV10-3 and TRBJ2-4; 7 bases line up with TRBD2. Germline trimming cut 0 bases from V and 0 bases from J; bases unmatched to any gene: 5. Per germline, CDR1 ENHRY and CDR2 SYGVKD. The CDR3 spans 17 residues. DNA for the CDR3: TGTGCCATCAGTGAGTCGCGGGGGACCCTAGCCAAAAACATTCAGTACTTC. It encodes CAISESRGTLAKNIQYF.

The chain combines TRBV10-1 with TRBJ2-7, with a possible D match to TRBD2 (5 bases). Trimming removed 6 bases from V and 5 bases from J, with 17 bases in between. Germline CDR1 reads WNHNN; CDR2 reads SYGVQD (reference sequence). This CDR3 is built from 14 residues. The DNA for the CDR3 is TGCGCCAGCAGCCCTACGGAACTAGTCAACGAGCAGTACTTC. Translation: CASSPTELVNEQYF.

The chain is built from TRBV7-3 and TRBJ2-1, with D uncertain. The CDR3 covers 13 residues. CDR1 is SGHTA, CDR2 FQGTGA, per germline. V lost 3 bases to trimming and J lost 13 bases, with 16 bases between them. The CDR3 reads CASSLTEGETQFF. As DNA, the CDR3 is TGTGCCAGCAGCTTGACGGAAGGAGAGACCCAGTTCTTC.

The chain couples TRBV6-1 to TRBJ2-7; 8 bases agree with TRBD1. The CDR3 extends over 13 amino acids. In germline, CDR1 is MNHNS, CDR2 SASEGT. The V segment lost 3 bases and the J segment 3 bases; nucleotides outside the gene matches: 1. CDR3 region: CASSEGQDYEQYF. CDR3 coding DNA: TGTGCCAGCAGTGAGGGACAGGACTACGAGCAGTACTTC.

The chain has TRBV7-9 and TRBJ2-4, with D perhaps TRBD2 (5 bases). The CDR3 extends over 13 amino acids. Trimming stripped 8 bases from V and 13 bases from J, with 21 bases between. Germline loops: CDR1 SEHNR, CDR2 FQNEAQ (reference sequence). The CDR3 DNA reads TGTGCCAGCTCCTGGGAGCCTAGAAGGGAGCAGTACTTC. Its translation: CASSWEPRREQYF.

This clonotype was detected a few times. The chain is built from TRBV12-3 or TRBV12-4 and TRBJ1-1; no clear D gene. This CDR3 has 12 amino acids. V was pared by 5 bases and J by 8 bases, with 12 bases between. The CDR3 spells CASSPRGPEAFF. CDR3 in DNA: TGTGCCAGCAGTCCCCGTGGACCCGAAGCTTTCTTT.

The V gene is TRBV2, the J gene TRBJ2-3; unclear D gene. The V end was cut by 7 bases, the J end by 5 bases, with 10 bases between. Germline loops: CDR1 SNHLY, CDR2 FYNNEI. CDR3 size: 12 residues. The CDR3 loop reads CASTEWVDTQYF. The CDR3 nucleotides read TGTGCCAGCACCGAATGGGTAGATACGCAGTATTTT.

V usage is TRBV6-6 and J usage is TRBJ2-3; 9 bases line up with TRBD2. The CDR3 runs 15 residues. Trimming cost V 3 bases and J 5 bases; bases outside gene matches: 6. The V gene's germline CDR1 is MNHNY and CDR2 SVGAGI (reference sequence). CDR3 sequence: CASSYIAGVGDTQYF. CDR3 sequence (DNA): TGTGCCAGCAGTTATATAGCGGGAGTGGGAGATACGCAGTATTTT.

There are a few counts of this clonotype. The CDR3 sequence is CSVGYTGDTDTQYF. The CDR3 DNA follows: TGCAGCGTTGGCTATACGGGGGACACAGATACGCAGTATTTT. The V and J genes are TRBV29-1 and TRBJ2-3; D is perhaps TRBD2 (6 bases). Per germline, CDR1 SQVTM and CDR2 ANQGSEA. The CDR3 spans 14 residues. Trimming left V 4 bases short and J 2 bases short, with 13 bases between.

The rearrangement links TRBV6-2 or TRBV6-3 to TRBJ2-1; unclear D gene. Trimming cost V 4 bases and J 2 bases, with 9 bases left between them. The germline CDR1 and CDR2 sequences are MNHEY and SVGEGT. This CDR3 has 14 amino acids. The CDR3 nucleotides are TGTGCCAGCAGTTCGGTTTTCCCCTACAATGAGCAGTTCTTC. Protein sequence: CASSSVFPYNEQFF.

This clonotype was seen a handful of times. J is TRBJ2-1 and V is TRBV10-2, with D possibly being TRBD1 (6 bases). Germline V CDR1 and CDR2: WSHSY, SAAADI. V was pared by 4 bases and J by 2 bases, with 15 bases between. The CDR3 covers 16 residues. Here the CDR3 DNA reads TGCGCCAGCAGTGGGGTTAGGACAGCCACCTACAATGAGCAGTTCTTC. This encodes CASSGVRTATYNEQFF.

The CDR3 DNA follows: TGCGCCAGCAGCCCATCCAACTCATGGGCAGATACGCAGTATTTT. As protein: CASSPSNSWADTQYF. The chain carries TRBV5-1 and TRBJ2-3; D unclear. The CDR3 covers 15 residues. V gave up 4 bases and J gave up 4 bases, with 16 bases separating them. The germline gives CDR1 SGHRS, CDR2 YFSETQ.

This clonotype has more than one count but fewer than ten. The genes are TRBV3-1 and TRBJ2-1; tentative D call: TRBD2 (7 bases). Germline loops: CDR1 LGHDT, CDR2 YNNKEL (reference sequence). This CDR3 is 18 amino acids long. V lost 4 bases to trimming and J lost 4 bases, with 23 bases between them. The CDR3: CASSLPPLEGGGYNEQFF. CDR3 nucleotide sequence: TGTGCCAGCAGCCTACCCCCGCTAGAAGGGGGGGGTTACAATGAGCAGTTCTTC.

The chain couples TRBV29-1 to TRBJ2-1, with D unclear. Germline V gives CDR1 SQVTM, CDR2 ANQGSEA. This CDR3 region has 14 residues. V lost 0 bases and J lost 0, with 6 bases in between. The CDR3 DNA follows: TGCAGCGTTGAAGATAAGCACTCCTACAATGAGCAGTTCTTC. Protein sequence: CSVEDKHSYNEQFF.

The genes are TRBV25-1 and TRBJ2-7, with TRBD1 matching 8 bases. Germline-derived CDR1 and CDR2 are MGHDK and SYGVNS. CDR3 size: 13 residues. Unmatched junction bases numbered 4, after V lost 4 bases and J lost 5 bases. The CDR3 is CASSVRDRNEQYF. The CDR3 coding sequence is TGTGCCAGCAGTGTGCGGGACAGGAACGAGCAGTACTTC.

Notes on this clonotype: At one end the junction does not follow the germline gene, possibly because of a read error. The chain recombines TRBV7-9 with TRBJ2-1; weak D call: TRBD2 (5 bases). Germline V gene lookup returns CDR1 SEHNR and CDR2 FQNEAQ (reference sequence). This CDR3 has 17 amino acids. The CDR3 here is CASSLALPPSSYNEQFF. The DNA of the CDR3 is TGTGCCAGCAGCTTAGCGCTTCCTCCTAGCTCCTATAATGAGCAGTTCTTC.

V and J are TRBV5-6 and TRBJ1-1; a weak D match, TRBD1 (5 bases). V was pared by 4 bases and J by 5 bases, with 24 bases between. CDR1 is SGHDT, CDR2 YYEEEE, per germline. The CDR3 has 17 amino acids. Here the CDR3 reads CASSGRWGRVANTEAFF. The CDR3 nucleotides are TGTGCCAGCAGCGGGCGGTGGGGGAGAGTGGCGAATACTGAAGCTTTCTTT.